This T cell receptor (beta chain) was retrieved from a study of CD8 T cells in Susac syndrome. It was with random hexamers that roughly 0.45 to 1 ug RNA was reverse transcribed. TCRdb re-analysed the immunoSEQ multiplex PCR reads in MiXCR, keeping a single row per CDR3 protein. The sample has more than 55,000 distinct CDR3 sequences, 85% to 95% seen once. The germline V gene encodes CDR1 LNHNV and CDR2 YYDKDF (reference sequence). V shed 5 bases and J shed 7 bases, with 14 bases lying between them. The CDR3 has 13 residues. Both CD4+ and CD8+ T cells were negatively isolated, and TEMRA cells underwent FACS enrichment.

The chain employs TRBV15 and TRBJ1-2; weak D call: TRBD1 (6 bases). What was sequenced was CD8+ T cells from PBMCs. The TCR sequence derives from a human donor in good health. The CDR3 is CATSPRGGLGYTF. For the CDR3, the DNA is TGTGCCACCAGCCCTCGAGGGGGACTTGGCTACACCTTC. Full variable domain (remainder filled in from reference TRBV15 and TRBJ1-2): DAMVIQNPRYQVTQFGKPVTLSCSQTLNHNVMYWYQQKSSQAPKLLFHYYDKDFNNEADTPDNFQSRRPNTSFCFLDIRSPGLGDTAMYLCATSPRGGLGYTFGSGTRLTVV.